A single count supports the clone carrying this T cell receptor beta chain. This specimen belongs to a study of blood T cell repertoires in COVID-19. In the study overall: COVID-19 samples from acute and convalescent phases originated in the United States, Italy and Spain.

V lost 5 bases, J lost 4 bases, and 15 bases lay in between. The CDR3 has 16 residues. Germline lookup yields CDR1 SEHNR and CDR2 FQNEAQ (reference sequence). Generated by immunoSEQ multiplex PCR, the TCRdb table keeps only in-frame clones and is missing some. The sample holds some 460,000 clones, nearly 90% seen once. Participant reports of clinical history set cohort assignment. The rearrangement joins TRBV7-9 to TRBJ2-6; TRBD2 might be the D (7 bases). The clonotype was recovered from a woman in her late teens or twenties with acute COVID-19. The sequenced material came from PBMCs or T cells enriched from blood (not recorded which). The CDR3, as DNA: TGTGCCAGCAGCAACGTCGGGGGGACAGGGGCCAACGTCCTGACTTTC. Translating it yields CASSNVGGTGANVLTF.